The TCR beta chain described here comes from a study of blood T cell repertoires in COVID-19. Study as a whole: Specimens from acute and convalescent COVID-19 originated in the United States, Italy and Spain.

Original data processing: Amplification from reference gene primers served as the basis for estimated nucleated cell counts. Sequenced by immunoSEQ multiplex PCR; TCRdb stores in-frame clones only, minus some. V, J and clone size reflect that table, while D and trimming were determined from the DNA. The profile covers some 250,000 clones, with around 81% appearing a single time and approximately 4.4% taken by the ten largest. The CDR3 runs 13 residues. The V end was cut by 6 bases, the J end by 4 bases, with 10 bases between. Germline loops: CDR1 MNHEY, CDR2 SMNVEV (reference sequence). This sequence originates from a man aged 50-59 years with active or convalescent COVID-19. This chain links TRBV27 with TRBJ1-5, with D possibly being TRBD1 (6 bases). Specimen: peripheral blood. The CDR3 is CASRPQGNQPQHF. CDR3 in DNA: TGTGCCAGCAGGCCTCAGGGGAATCAGCCCCAGCATTTT.